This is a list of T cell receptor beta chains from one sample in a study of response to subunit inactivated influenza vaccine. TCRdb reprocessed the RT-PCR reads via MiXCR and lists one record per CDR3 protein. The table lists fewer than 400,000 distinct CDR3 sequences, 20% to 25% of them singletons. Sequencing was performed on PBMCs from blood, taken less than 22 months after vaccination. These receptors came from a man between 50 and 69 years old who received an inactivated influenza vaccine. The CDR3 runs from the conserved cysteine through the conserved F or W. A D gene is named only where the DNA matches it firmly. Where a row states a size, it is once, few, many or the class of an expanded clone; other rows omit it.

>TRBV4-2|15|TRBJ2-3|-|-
TGTGCCAGCAGCCAAGATTACAGAAGCACAGATACGCAGTATTTT
CASSQDYRSTDTQYF
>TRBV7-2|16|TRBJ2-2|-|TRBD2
TGTGCCAGCAGCTTCTCACGCGGCGGGAGGGCCGGGGAGCTGTTTTTT
CASSFSRGGRAGELFF
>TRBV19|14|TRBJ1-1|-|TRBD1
TGTGCCAGTGGACGGACAGGCCTTAATGGTGAAGCTTTCTTT
CASGRTGLNGEAFF
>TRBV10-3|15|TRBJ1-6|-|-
TGTGCCATCAGTTCCCGAGGGGTCGTCAATTCACCCCTCCACTTT
CAISSRGVVNSPLHF
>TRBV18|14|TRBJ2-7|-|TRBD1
TGTGCCAGCTCACGGGCCGGGACAGCCTACGAGCAGTACTTC
CASSRAGTAYEQYF
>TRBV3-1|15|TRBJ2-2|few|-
TGTGCCAGCAGCCAAGACTTCACGAACACCGGGGAGCTGTTTTTT
CASSQDFTNTGELFF
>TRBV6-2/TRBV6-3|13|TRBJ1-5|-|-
TGTGCCAGCAACAACGGGGGGTATCAGCCCCAGCATTTT
CASNNGGYQPQHF
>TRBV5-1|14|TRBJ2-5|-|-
TGCGCCAGCAGCTTAGGTGAAGTACAAGAGACCCAGTACTTC
CASSLGEVQETQYF
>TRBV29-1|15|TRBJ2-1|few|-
TGCAGCGTATTCGGGAGCCCGGGCTCCTACAATGAGCAGTTCTTC
CSVFGSPGSYNEQFF
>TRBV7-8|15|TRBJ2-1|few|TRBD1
TGTGCCAGCAGCCCACGGGACAGGGGGCGGAAGGAGCAGTTCTTC
CASSPRDRGRKEQFF
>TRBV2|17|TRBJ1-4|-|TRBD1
TGTGCCAGCAGTCCCGGGACAGGGCGGTCGTACGGTGAAAAACTGTTTTTT
CASSPGTGRSYGEKLFF
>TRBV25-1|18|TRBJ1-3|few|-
TGTGCCAGCAGCCCCAAACCGGAATCCGGGCCCTCTGGAAACACCATATATTTT
CASSPKPESGPSGNTIYF
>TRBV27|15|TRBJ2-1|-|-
TGTGCCAGCAGTTTTGGAGGCTTTCAATACAATGAGCAGTTCTTC
CASSFGGFQYNEQFF
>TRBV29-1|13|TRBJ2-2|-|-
TGCAGCGGTGAAGACAGCCGCACCGGGGAGCTGTTTTTT
CSGEDSRTGELFF
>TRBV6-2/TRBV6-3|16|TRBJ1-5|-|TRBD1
TGTGCCAGCAGTTGGGTACAGGGGAATAGCAATCAGCCCCAGCATTTT
CASSWVQGNSNQPQHF
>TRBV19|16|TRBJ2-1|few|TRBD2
TGTGCCAGTAGTATTGTAGCGGGAGCCCCCTACAATGAGCAGTTCTTC
CASSIVAGAPYNEQFF
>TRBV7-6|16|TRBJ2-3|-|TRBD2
TGTGCCAGCAGCCGAACTAGCGGGAGGACCACAGATACGCAGTATTTT
CASSRTSGRTTDTQYF
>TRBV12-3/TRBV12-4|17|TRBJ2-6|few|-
TGTGCCAGCAGTCCCTCCGTAACGGAAGCTGGGGCCAACGTCCTGACTTTC
CASSPSVTEAGANVLTF
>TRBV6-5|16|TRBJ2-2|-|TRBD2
TGTGCCAGCAGTTACCCGACTAGCGTGAACACCGGGGAGCTGTTTTTT
CASSYPTSVNTGELFF
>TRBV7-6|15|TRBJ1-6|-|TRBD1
TGTGCCAGCAGCTTAAGGGACAGGGGAAATTCACCCCTCCACTTT
CASSLRDRGNSPLHF
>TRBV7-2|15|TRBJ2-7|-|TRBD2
TGTGCCAGCAGCTTATTTGGCGGGGGGTACTACGAGCAGTACTTC
CASSLFGGGYYEQYF
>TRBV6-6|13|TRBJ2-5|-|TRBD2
TGTTCAACCAAAGCGGGAGGGGAAGAGACCCAGTACTTC
CSTKAGGEETQYF
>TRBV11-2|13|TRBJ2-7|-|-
TGTGCCAGCAGCCGTTTAGACGTTAGGTTACAGTACTTC
CASSRLDVRLQYF
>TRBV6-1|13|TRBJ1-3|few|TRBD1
TGTGCCAGCAGCCCCCAGACAGGGAACACCATATATTTT
CASSPQTGNTIYF
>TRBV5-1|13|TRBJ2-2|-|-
TGCGCCAGCACAGGGATGGACACCGGGGAGCTGTTTTTT
CASTGMDTGELFF
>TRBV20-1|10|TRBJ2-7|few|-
TGCAGTGCTAGATACTACGAGCAGTACTTC
CSARYYEQYF
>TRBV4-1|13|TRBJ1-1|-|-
TGCGCCAGCAGCCAAATAGTCCGGGACGGAGCTTTCTTT
CASSQIVRDGAFF
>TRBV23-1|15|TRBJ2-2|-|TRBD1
TGCGCCAGCAGTCAATCTACTATAGGGACAGAAGGACTGTTTTTT
CASSQSTIGTEGLFF
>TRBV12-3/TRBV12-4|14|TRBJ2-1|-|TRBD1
TGTGCCAGCAGTTCCTCAGGACAGGGGTTTGAGCAGTTCTTC
CASSSSGQGFEQFF
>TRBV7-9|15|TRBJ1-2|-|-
TGTGCCAGCAGCCGCGGAGGGGGGGTTAACTATGGCTACACCTTC
CASSRGGGVNYGYTF
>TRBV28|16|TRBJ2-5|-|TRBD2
TGTGCCACAGACGAGGAGAGGGAGGGCAGTGGAGAGACCCAGTACTTC
CATDEEREGSGETQYF
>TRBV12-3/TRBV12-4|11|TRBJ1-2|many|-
TGTGCCAGCAGTACACACTATGGCTACACCTTC
CASSTHYGYTF
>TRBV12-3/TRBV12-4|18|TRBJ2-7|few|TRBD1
TGTGCCAGCAGTAAGACAGGGAAGGGGCTGGAAGGGGGCTACGAGCAGTACTTC
CASSKTGKGLEGGYEQYF
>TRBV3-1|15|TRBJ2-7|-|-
TGTGCCAGCAGCCCGCGGGACCCCACCAGTTACGAGCAGTACTTC
CASSPRDPTSYEQYF
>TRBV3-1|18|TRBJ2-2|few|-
TGTGCCAGCAGCCAAGGGGGTCTACTAGCCTCGAACACCGGGGAGCTGTTTTTT
CASSQGGLLASNTGELFF
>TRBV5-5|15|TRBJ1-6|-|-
TGTGCCAGCAGCTCCGACTCGGGGCTGGGTTCACCCCTCCACTTT
CASSSDSGLGSPLHF
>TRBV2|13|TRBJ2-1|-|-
TGTGCCAGCAGTAAGGGAAACTACAATGAGCAGTTCTTC
CASSKGNYNEQFF
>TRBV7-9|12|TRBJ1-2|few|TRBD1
TGTGCCAGCAGCCCCAGGGGGGACGGCTACACCTTC
CASSPRGDGYTF
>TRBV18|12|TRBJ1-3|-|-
TGTGCCAGCCTCCTTTTTGGAAACACCATATATTTT
CASLLFGNTIYF
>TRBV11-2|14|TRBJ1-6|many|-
TGTGCCAGCAGACTCCTGCGGACGGGTTCACCCCTCCACTTT
CASRLLRTGSPLHF
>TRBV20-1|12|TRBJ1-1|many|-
TGCAGTGCTAGGAAGGGGGGCACTGAAGCTTTCTTT
CSARKGGTEAFF
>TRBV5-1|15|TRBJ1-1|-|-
TGCGCCAGCAGCTCTCCGGGACGGGCGAACACTGAAGCTTTCTTT
CASSSPGRANTEAFF
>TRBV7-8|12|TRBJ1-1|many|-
TGTGCCAGCAGGGGCAGGGAGCTTAAAGCTTTCTTT
CASRGRELKAFF
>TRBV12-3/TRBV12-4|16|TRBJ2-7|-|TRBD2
TGTGCCAGCGGTACGGGGACGGGGGGGAGAGCCTACGAGCAGTACTTC
CASGTGTGGRAYEQYF
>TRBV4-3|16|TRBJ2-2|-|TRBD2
TGCGCCAGCAGCCAAGACGGGAGGGCCCACACCGGGGAGCTGTTTTTT
CASSQDGRAHTGELFF